One sample yielded the 28 T cell receptor beta chains listed below, sequenced in a study of regulatory T cells in long-lasting Graves disease (dated by TCRdb to the early 2020s). The time point tag for this specimen amounts to: persistent/refractory GD, antithyroid drugs over 5 years with positive TRAb. RNA was extracted from PBMCs in TRIzol for both TCR sequencing and RNA sequencing. The library came from multiplex PCR. TCRdb names Illumina HiSeq 4000 as the instrument used. To build TCR beta libraries, CDR3 regions were amplified by Arm-PCR using iRepertoire HTBI primers. The public reads were run again by TCRdb, first through fastp at Q25 and then through MiXCR, and only productive beta chains were kept. Each entry merges the rows of one CDR3 protein and shows their most common DNA and genes. The sample includes a few hundred thousand distinct CDR3 sequences, with around a quarter observed a single time. Of the sample, approximately 28% falls within the top ten clones.

This specimen was peripheral blood mononuclear cells (PBMCs), taken when the disease was refractory, from a patient treated with antithyroid drugs. These receptors all stem from a female donor with Graves disease.

The gene calls are TRBV5-1 and TRBJ2-7, with 10 bases identical to TRBD1. Per germline, CDR1 SGHRS and CDR2 YFSETQ. The CDR3 contains 14 residues. The J segment lost 5 bases and the V segment lost 3 bases, leaving 5 bases of the junction unmatched. CDR3 region: CASSSGTGDHEQYF. CDR3 DNA sequence: TGCGCCAGCAGCTCCGGGACAGGGGACCACGAGCAGTACTTC.

The chain is built from TRBV29-1 and TRBJ2-7; D is unresolved. CDR1 and CDR2 from the germline V gene are SQVTM and ANQGSEA. V was cut by 4 bases and J by 3 bases, with 4 bases left in between. This CDR3 is 10 amino acids long. This CDR3 is CSVGGYEQYF. DNA for the CDR3: TGCAGCGTTGGGGGCTACGAGCAGTACTTC.

The CDR3 sequence: CASRGGRERFEQYF. The CDR3 DNA reads TGTGCCAGCAGGGGGGGCAGGGAACGGTTCGAGCAGTACTTC. The chain employs TRBV28 and TRBJ2-7; D is possibly TRBD1 or TRBD2 (6 bases each). CDR1 is MDHEN, CDR2 SYDVKM, per germline. The CDR3 contains 14 residues. Trimming removed 6 bases at V and 6 bases at J, with 18 bases between.

V and J are TRBV5-1 and TRBJ2-7, with D possibly matching TRBD2 (5 bases). Germline V gene lookup returns CDR1 SGHRS and CDR2 YFSETQ. With 4 bases removed from V and 3 bases from J, the gap between germline ends came to 17 bases. CDR3 length: 15 residues. The CDR3 here is CASSPGSESHYEQYF. DNA for the CDR3: TGCGCCAGCAGCCCGGGATCCGAATCCCACTACGAGCAGTACTTC.

The chain is built from TRBV20-1 and TRBJ2-5; TRBD1 might be the D (6 bases). Trimming pared 0 bases from V and 7 bases from J, leaving 18 bases between. CDR1 and CDR2 from the germline V gene are DFQATT and SNEGSKA (reference sequence). CDR3 length: 15 amino acids. DNA for the CDR3: TGCAGTGCTAGAGATCCCAGGGCAGGGGATGGGACCCAGTACTTC. Encoded protein: CSARDPRAGDGTQYF.

This clonotype was seen at least ten times. The chain recombines TRBV12-3 or TRBV12-4 with TRBJ2-5; 8 bases line up with TRBD2. This CDR3 is built from 20 residues. V shed 2 bases and J 7 bases; nucleotides not matched to a gene: 24. The CDR3 sequence: CASSLITLFTRREGHVTQYF. CDR3 sequence (DNA): TGTGCCAGCAGTTTAATAACTCTATTTACGCGACGGGAGGGCCATGTGACCCAGTACTTC.

The genes are TRBV19 and TRBJ1-5; D unclear. The CDR3 is 12 residues long. V was trimmed by 3 bases and J by 6 bases, leaving 6 bases between them. The germline gives CDR1 LNHDA, CDR2 SQIVND (reference sequence). This CDR3 is CASSIFGQPQHF. The CDR3, as DNA: TGTGCCAGTAGTATTTTCGGTCAGCCCCAGCATTTT.

This clonotype appeared many times. CDR3 protein: CASSLVGGENTIYF. In DNA, the CDR3 is TGCGCCAGCAGCTTGGTCGGAGGGGAAAACACCATATATTTT. This rearrangement joins TRBV5-1 to TRBJ1-3, with D tentatively TRBD1 (5 bases). The CDR3 consists of 14 residues. Germline assignment: CDR1 SGHRS and CDR2 YFSETQ. The V and J ends lost 0 bases and 6 bases respectively, with 10 bases between them.

This clonotype was found a few times. The rearrangement links TRBV30 to TRBJ2-2; D may be TRBD2 (6 bases). The germline V gene has CDR1 GTSNPN and CDR2 SVGIG (reference sequence). V gave up 0 bases and J gave up 5 bases, with 13 bases separating them. The CDR3 extends over 15 amino acids. The DNA of the CDR3 is TGTGCCTGGAGTGTAGACTCGGGGGTTACCGGGGAGCTGTTTTTT. Protein sequence: CAWSVDSGVTGELFF.

This clonotype was seen repeatedly, ten times or more. The chain employs TRBV28 and TRBJ2-2; 10 nucleotides line up with TRBD1. Germline V gene lookup returns CDR1 MDHEN and CDR2 SYDVKM. CDR3 length: 14 amino acids. The V segment lost 3 bases and the J segment 6 bases; nucleotides outside the gene matches: 1. This chain's CDR3 is CASSLDRGAGELFF. CDR3 in DNA: TGTGCCAGCAGTTTGGACAGGGGGGCCGGGGAGCTGTTTTTT. Based on the CDR3 plus reference TRBV28 and TRBJ2-2, the full variable domain is DVKVTQSSRYLVKRTGEKVFLECVQDMDHENMFWYRQDPGLGLRLIYFSYDVKMKEKGDIPEGYSVSREKKERFSLILESASTNQTSMYLCASSLDRGAGELFFGEGSRLTVL.

This clonotype was picked up many times. The chain recombines TRBV29-1 with TRBJ2-5; 7 bases agree with TRBD2. The CDR3 extends over 12 amino acids. CDR1 and CDR2 from the germline V gene are SQVTM and ANQGSEA. J was trimmed by 5 bases and V by 7 bases; bases with no gene match: 7. The CDR3 DNA is TGCAGCGGGGGGGGTTCGACTGAGACCCAGTACTTC. Translated: CSGGGSTETQYF.

The chain links TRBV19 to TRBJ2-7; D possibly corresponds to TRBD2 (6 bases). The germline gives CDR1 LNHDA, CDR2 SQIVND (reference sequence). V lost 5 bases, J lost 3 bases, and 11 bases lay in between. CDR3 length: 13 residues. CDR3: CASSPDYLYEQYF. As DNA, the CDR3 is TGTGCCAGTAGTCCGGACTACCTCTACGAGCAGTACTTC.

The gene calls are TRBV30 and TRBJ1-1; D is unresolved. V lost 3 bases and J 0 bases, leaving 8 bases between the germline ends. The germline gives CDR1 GTSNPN, CDR2 SVGIG (reference sequence). The CDR3 is 13 amino acids. The CDR3 reads CAWREKLNTEAFF. The CDR3 bases are TGTGCCTGGAGAGAAAAGTTGAACACTGAAGCTTTCTTT.

This clonotype has ten or more counts. The chain combines TRBV7-2 with TRBJ2-7, with D unresolved. In germline, CDR1 is SGHTA, CDR2 FQGNSA. This CDR3 is built from 12 residues. V gave up 4 bases and J gave up 4 bases, with 8 bases separating them. The CDR3 protein is CASSSLLYEQYF. DNA for the CDR3: TGTGCCAGCAGCTCCTTACTGTACGAGCAGTACTTC.

This chain joins TRBV20-1 and TRBJ2-5; 12 bases are a match to TRBD1. Germline CDR1 DFQATT, CDR2 SNEGSKA (reference sequence). V lost 1 base and J lost 5; bases outside the gene matches: 2. This CDR3 region has 14 residues. DNA for the CDR3: TGCAGTGCTAGAGTTGGGACAGGGGGCGAGACCCAGTACTTC. Protein product: CSARVGTGGETQYF.

The rearrangement joins TRBV10-3 to TRBJ2-3; D perhaps matches TRBD1 (5 bases). This CDR3 is 14 amino acids long. The V and J ends lost 4 bases and 2 bases respectively, with 10 bases between them. Germline assignment: CDR1 ENHRY and CDR2 SYGVKD. CDR3 in amino acids: CAISVQELTDTQYF. Written as DNA, the CDR3 is TGTGCCATCAGTGTACAGGAGCTCACAGATACGCAGTATTTT.

The chain uses TRBV19 and TRBJ2-2; D might be TRBD1 (6 bases). V gave up 7 bases and J gave up 0 bases, with 18 bases separating them. The CDR3 length is 17 residues. CDR1 is LNHDA, CDR2 SQIVND, per germline (reference sequence). The CDR3 bases are TGTGCCAGTACCAACCTGGTAGGGACACCGAACACCGGGGAGCTGTTTTTT. This sequence encodes CASTNLVGTPNTGELFF.

The chain combines TRBV10-3 with TRBJ2-2, with 11 nucleotides matching TRBD1. V trimming: 4 bases; J trimming: 5 bases; junction bases outside the gene matches: 6. This CDR3 comprises 16 residues. CDR1 ENHRY and CDR2 SYGVKD come from the germline V gene. Here the CDR3 reads CAISGRTGGPTGELFF. The CDR3 DNA reads TGTGCCATCAGTGGTAGGACAGGGGGCCCGACCGGGGAGCTGTTTTTT.

This clonotype has more than one count but fewer than ten. The V call is TRBV6-1, the J call TRBJ2-7; perhaps TRBD1 as D (6 bases). CDR1 is MNHNS, CDR2 SASEGT, per germline. This CDR3 has 12 amino acids. Trimming removed 10 bases from V and 2 bases from J, with 12 bases in between. Here the CDR3 reads CAIQTGAYEQYF. The CDR3, as DNA: TGTGCCATCCAGACAGGCGCCTACGAGCAGTACTTC.

The gene calls are TRBV6-1 and TRBJ1-2; D is unclear. This CDR3 contains 18 residues. The germline V gene has CDR1 MNHNS and CDR2 SASEGT. With 0 bases removed from V and 2 bases from J, the gap between germline ends came to 19 bases. CDR3 nucleotide sequence: TGTGCCAGCAGTGAAGCGCCTAGGAGGCAGTTAAAAAACTATGGCTACACCTTC. Its translation: CASSEAPRRQLKNYGYTF.

This clonotype was detected ten times or more. The chain couples TRBV2 to TRBJ2-7, with 7 bases fitting TRBD1. After removal of 6 bases from V and 3 bases from J, the junction contained 11 bases not matched to a gene. The length of the CDR3 is 15 residues. Germline V CDR1 and CDR2: SNHLY, FYNNEI. This CDR3 reads CASSEPGQQHYEQYF. The DNA of the CDR3 is TGTGCCAGCAGCGAACCGGGACAGCAACACTACGAGCAGTACTTC.

This clonotype was seen a few times. The chain carries TRBV3-1 and TRBJ1-2, with D possibly being TRBD1 (5 bases). Germline CDR1 reads LGHDT; CDR2 reads YNNKEL (reference sequence). Trimming removed 5 bases from V and 2 bases from J, with 15 bases in between. The CDR3 covers 15 residues. The CDR3 loop is CASSNRGLINYGYTF. The DNA for the CDR3 is TGTGCCAGCAGCAACCGGGGACTTATAAACTATGGCTACACCTTC.

This clonotype was recorded a few times. The chain recombines TRBV30 with TRBJ1-1; maybe TRBD1 (5 bases). The CDR3 is made up of 16 amino acids. V was trimmed by 6 bases and J by 0 bases, leaving 20 bases between them. CDR1 is GTSNPN and CDR2 is SVGIG in the germline V gene (reference sequence). CDR3 coding DNA: TGTGCCTGCAGCGATGACCCAGGGCCGGTGAACACTGAAGCTTTCTTT. Its translation: CACSDDPGPVNTEAFF.

Regarding this clonotype: The junction departs from germline at one end; a sequencing error may be responsible. CDR3 region: CGSSLEGQSYEQYF. DNA of the CDR3: TGTGGCAGCAGTCTAGAGGGACAGTCCTACGAGCAGTACTTC. This chain connects TRBV28 to TRBJ2-7; 7 nucleotides agree with TRBD1. The CDR3 spans 14 residues. Germline CDR1 reads MDHEN; CDR2 reads SYDVKM.

This clonotype was recorded many times. The chain joins TRBV7-2 to TRBJ1-3; D unresolved. Trimming stripped 2 bases from V and 8 bases from J, with 13 bases between. This CDR3 has 14 residues. Per the germline V gene, CDR1 is SGHTA and CDR2 is FQGNSA. The DNA of the CDR3 is TGTGCCAGCAGCTTATCGCGCGGGATTGACACCATATATTTT. Its protein product is CASSLSRGIDTIYF. Complete variable domain (other parts from reference TRBV7-2 and TRBJ1-3): GAGVSQSPSNKVTEKGKDVELRCDPISGHTALYWYRQSLGQGLEFLIYFQGNSAPDKSGLPSDRFSAERTGGSVSTLTIQRTQQEDSAVYLCASSLSRGIDTIYFGEGSWLTVV.

Many counts were recorded for this clonotype. The rearrangement joins TRBV3-1 to TRBJ1-2; D unresolved. V shed 3 bases and J shed 7 bases, with 9 bases lying between them. Looked up from germline, CDR1 is LGHDT and CDR2 is YNNKEL (reference sequence). CDR3 size: 12 residues. CDR3 sequence (DNA): TGTGCCAGCAGCCACCTAGACACTGGCTACACCTTC. Translated, it gives CASSHLDTGYTF.

This clonotype was observed a few times. This rearrangement joins TRBV11-3 to TRBJ1-1, with 8 bases aligning to TRBD1. The CDR3 contains 15 residues. The ends lost 5 bases at V and 4 bases at J; junction bases unmatched: 9. Germline lookup yields CDR1 SGHNT and CDR2 YENEEA. The CDR3 protein is CASSLGTGRGTEAFF. For the CDR3, the DNA is TGTGCCAGCAGCCTCGGGACAGGACGAGGCACTGAAGCTTTCTTT.

This clonotype was counted a few times. This chain links TRBV7-2 with TRBJ2-7; D possibly corresponds to TRBD2 (5 bases). V shed 3 bases and J shed 4 bases, with 13 bases lying between them. The CDR3 sequence is 14 residues long. CDR1 is SGHTA, CDR2 FQGNSA, per germline. The DNA for the CDR3 is TGTGCCAGCAGCTTGACGGACTTTAATTACGAGCAGTACTTC. Translation: CASSLTDFNYEQYF. The entire variable domain, with the rest obtained from reference TRBV7-2 and TRBJ2-7, is as follows: GAGVSQSPSNKVTEKGKDVELRCDPISGHTALYWYRQSLGQGLEFLIYFQGNSAPDKSGLPSDRFSAERTGGSVSTLTIQRTQQEDSAVYLCASSLTDFNYEQYFGPGTRLTVT.